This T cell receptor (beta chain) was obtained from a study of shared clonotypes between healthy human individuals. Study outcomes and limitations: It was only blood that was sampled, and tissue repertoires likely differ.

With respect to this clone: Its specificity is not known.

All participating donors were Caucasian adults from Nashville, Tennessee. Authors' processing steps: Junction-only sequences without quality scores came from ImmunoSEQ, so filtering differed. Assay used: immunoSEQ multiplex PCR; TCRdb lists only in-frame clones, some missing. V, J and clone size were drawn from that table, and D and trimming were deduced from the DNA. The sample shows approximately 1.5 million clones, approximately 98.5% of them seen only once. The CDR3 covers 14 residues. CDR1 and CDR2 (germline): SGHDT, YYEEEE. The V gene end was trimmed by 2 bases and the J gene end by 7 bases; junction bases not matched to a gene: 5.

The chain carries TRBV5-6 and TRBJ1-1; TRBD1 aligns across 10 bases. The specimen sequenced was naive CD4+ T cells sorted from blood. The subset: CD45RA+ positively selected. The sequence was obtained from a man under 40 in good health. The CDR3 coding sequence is TGTGCCAGCAGCTTTACCGGGACAGGGGTTGAAGCTTTCTTT. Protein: CASSFTGTGVEAFF.